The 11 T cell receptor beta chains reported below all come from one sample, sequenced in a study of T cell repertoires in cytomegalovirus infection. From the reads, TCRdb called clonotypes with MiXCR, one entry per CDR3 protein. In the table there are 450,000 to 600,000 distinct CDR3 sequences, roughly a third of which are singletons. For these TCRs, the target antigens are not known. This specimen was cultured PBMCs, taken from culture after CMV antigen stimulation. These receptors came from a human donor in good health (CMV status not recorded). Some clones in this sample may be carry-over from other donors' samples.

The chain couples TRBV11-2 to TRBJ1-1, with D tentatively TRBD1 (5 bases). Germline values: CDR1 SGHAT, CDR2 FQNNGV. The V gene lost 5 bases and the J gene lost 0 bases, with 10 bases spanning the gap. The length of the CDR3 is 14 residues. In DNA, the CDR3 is TGTGCCAGCAGCACCTGGGGGATGAACACTGAAGCTTTCTTT. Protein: CASSTWGMNTEAFF.

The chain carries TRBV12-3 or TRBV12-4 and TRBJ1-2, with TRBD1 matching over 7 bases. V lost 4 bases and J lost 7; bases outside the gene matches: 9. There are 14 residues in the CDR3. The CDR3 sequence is CASSSGTETFGYTF. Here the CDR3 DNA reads TGTGCCAGCAGTTCAGGGACAGAAACGTTTGGCTACACCTTC.

DNA of the CDR3: TGTGCCAGCTCACCACCCACCTCCTCCGCAGTGGATACGCAGTATTTT. Protein: CASSPPTSSAVDTQYF. V is TRBV18 and J is TRBJ2-3; unclear D gene. The length of the CDR3 is 16 residues. Germline V gene lookup returns CDR1 KGHSH and CDR2 LQKENI. Between the trimmed V and J ends, which lost 0 bases and 6 bases, there was a span of 16 bases.

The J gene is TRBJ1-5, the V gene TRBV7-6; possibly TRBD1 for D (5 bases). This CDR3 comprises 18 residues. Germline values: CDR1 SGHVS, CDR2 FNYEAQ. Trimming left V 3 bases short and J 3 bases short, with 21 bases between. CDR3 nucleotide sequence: TGTGCCAGCAGCTTTACCAAACCGGGACGAGCCCCCAATCAGCCCCAGCATTTT. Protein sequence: CASSFTKPGRAPNQPQHF.

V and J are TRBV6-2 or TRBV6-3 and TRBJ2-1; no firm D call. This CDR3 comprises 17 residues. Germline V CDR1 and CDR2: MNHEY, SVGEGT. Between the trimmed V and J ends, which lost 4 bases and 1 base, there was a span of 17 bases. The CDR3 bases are TGTGCCAGCAGTTTGTTATTGGGAATTGATTCCTACAATGAGCAGTTCTTC. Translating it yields CASSLLLGIDSYNEQFF.

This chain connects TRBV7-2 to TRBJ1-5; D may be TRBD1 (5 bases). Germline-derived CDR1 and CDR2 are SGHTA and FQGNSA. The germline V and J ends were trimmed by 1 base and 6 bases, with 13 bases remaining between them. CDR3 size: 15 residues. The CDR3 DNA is TGTGCCAGCAGCTTAGTAGGGAGGGGTATTCAGCCCCAGCATTTT. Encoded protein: CASSLVGRGIQPQHF.

This chain's CDR3 is CASARWSNQPQHF. CDR3 DNA: TGCGCCAGCGCCCGGTGGAGCAATCAGCCCCAGCATTTT. This rearrangement joins TRBV4-3 to TRBJ1-5, with unresolved D. CDR1 and CDR2 from the germline V gene are LGHNA and YSLEER. Deletions cut 8 bases from V and 1 base from J, with 9 bases between. The CDR3 covers 13 residues.

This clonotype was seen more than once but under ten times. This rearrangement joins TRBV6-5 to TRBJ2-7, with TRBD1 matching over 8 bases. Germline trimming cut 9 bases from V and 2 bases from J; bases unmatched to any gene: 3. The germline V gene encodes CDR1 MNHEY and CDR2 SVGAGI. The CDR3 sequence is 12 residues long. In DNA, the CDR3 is TGTGCCAGTGGGGACAGGCCCTACGAGCAGTACTTC. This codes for CASGDRPYEQYF.

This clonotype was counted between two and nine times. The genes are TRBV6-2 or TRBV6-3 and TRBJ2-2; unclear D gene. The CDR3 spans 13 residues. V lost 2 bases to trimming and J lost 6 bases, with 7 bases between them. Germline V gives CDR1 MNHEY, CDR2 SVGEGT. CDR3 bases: TGTGCCAGCAGTTACCGGGCCGCCGGGGAGCTGTTTTTT. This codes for CASSYRAAGELFF.

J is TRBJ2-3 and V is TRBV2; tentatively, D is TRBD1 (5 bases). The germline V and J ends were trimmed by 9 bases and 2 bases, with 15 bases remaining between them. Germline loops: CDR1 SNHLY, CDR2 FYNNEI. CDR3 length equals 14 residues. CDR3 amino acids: CAREQQVTTDTQYF. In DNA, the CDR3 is TGTGCCAGAGAACAACAGGTTACCACAGATACGCAGTATTTT. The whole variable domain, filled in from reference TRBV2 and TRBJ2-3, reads EPEVTQTPSHQVTQMGQEVILRCVPISNHLYFYWYRQILGQKVEFLVSFYNNEISEKSEIFDDQFSVERPDGSNFTLKIRSTKLEDSAMYFCAREQQVTTDTQYFGPGTRLTVL.

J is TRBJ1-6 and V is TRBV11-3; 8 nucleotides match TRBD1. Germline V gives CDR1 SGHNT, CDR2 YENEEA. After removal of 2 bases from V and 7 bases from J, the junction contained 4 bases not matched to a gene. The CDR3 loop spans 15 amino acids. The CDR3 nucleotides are TGTGCCAGCAGCTTAACGGGACAGGAGAATTCACCCCTCCACTTT. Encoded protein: CASSLTGQENSPLHF. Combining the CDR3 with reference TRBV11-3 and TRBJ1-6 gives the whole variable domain EAGVVQSPRYKIIEKKQPVAFWCNPISGHNTLYWYLQNLGQGPELLIRYENEEAVDDSQLPKDRFSAERLKGVDSTLKIQPAELGDSAVYLCASSLTGQENSPLHFGNGTRLTVT.